This TCR beta chain was obtained from a study of tumor-infiltrating lymphocytes in primary liver carcinoma. Using a constant-region primer together with ProtoScript II reverse transcriptase, TCR beta cDNA was made from about 500 ng of total RNA. Amplification in three nested multiplex PCR rounds with slightly modified ARM-PCR gave rise to TCR beta libraries. Use of TRBV1-TRBV30 forward primers with a C-beta reverse primer characterized the first two PCR rounds, which lasted about 9 cycles each. MiXCR was run by TCRdb on the multiplex PCR reads, yielding one entry per CDR3 protein. Here the sample spans fewer than 85,000 distinct CDR3 sequences, 65% to 75% being singletons. Between about 17 and 34 mg of unsorted bulk tissue served as the source from which RNA and DNA were co-extracted. A word on this clonotype: Antigen unknown.

Study-wide results and caveats: Overlap in tumor-adjacent and tumor-blood pairs fell below that of tumor region pairs. Tumor samples exhibited a significantly greater top-250-clone fraction than blood samples (p = 0.039).

The CDR3 runs to 17 residues. Per the germline V gene, CDR1 is MNHNS and CDR2 is SASEGT. Losses at the gene ends were 7 bases for V and 17 bases for J; bases not matched to a gene: 26. The genes are TRBV6-1 and TRBJ2-6; 7 bases map to TRBD1. Sequenced material: tumor-adjacent normal liver tissue. This sequence was found in a man between 40 and 49 years old with primary liver carcinoma and hepatitis B virus infection. The CDR3 DNA reads TGTGCCAGCAACCCGGGACAGATTGGCTCTGGGGCCAACGTTATGACTTTC. Its translation is CASNPGQIGSGANVMTF.